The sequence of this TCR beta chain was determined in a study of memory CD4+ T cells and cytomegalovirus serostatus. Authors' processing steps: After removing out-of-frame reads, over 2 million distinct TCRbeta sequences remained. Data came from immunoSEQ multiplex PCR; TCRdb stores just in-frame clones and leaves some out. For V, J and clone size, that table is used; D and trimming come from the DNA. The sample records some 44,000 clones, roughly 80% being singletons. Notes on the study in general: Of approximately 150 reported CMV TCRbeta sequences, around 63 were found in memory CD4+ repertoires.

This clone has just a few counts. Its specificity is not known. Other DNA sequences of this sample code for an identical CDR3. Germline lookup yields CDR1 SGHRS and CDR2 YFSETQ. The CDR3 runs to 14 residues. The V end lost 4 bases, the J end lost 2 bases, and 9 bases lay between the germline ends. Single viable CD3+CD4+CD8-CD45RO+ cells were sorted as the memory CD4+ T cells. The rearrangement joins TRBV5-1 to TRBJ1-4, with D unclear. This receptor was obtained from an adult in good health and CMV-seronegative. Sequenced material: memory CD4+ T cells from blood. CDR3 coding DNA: TGCGCCAGCAGCCCCGGGAGCACTAATGAAAAACTGTTTTTT. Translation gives CASSPGSTNEKLFF.